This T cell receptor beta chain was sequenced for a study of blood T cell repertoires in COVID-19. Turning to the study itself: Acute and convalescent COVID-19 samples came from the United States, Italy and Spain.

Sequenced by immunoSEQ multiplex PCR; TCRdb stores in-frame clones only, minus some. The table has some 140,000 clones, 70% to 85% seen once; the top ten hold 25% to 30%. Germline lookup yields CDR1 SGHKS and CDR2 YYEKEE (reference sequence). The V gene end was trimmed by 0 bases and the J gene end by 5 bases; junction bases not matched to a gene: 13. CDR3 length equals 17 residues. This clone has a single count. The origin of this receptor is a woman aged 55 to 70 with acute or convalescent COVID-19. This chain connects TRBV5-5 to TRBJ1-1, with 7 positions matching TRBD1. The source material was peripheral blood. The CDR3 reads CASSLDYRRRDRTEAFF. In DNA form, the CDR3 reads TGTGCCAGCAGCTTGGACTATCGGAGGCGGGACAGAACTGAAGCTTTCTTT.